This passage covers 30 T cell receptor beta chains from one sample sequenced in a study of cytomegalovirus exposure and HLA in healthy donors. The primer mix had 60 Vbeta and 13 Jbeta primers. Clones were read by immunoSEQ multiplex PCR, and TCRdb kept only the in-frame ones, dropping some. The sample lists approximately 130,000 clones; around 77% were seen once. Specimen: PBMCs. The receptors were sampled from a man aged 18-30 years in good health and CMV-seropositive.

This clone was counted only a few times. V and J are TRBV28 and TRBJ2-6, with a tentative D call TRBD2 (6 bases). V was cut by 8 bases and J by 1 base, with 12 bases left in between. CDR3 length: 15 amino acids. The germline CDR1 and CDR2 sequences are MDHEN and SYDVKM. The CDR3 nucleotides read TGTGCCAGCTTGGGAGGAAGTTCTGGGGCCAACGTCCTGACTTTC. This gives the protein CASLGGSSGANVLTF.

V usage is TRBV11-2 and J usage is TRBJ2-5; 8 bases are a match to TRBD1. The CDR3 extends over 18 amino acids. Germline CDR1 and CDR2: SGHAT and FQNNGV. With V trimmed by 1 base and J by 0 bases, 10 bases remained unmatched. This chain's CDR3 is CASSLALGTGPNQETQYF. CDR3 bases: TGTGCCAGCAGCTTAGCCCTCGGGACAGGACCGAACCAAGAGACCCAGTACTTC.

CDR3 sequence reads: CASSLGATGSNEQFF. The CDR3 nucleotides are TGCGCCAGCAGCTTGGGAGCGACAGGGAGTAATGAGCAGTTCTTC. This chain joins TRBV5-1 and TRBJ2-1, with TRBD1 matching over 7 bases. V shed 0 bases and J 7 bases; nucleotides not matched to a gene: 7. This CDR3 contains 15 residues. The germline gives CDR1 SGHRS, CDR2 YFSETQ.

V is TRBV6-1 and J is TRBJ1-2, with 9 bases identical to TRBD1. CDR1 is MNHNS, CDR2 SASEGT, per germline. The CDR3 is 12 amino acids. V gave up 6 bases and J gave up 7 bases; unmatched junction bases: 3. The CDR3 bases are TGTGCCAGCAGCCGGGACAGGGTTGGCTACACCTTC. Translation gives CASSRDRVGYTF.

The chain uses TRBV13 and TRBJ2-3; TRBD1 matches at 7 bases. The V and J ends lost 5 bases and 1 base, in that order; junction bases with no gene match: 6. Germline V gene data show CDR1 as PRHDT and CDR2 as FYEKMQ (reference sequence). The CDR3 totals 15 residues. This chain's CDR3 is CASSASGTGTDTQYF. In DNA, the CDR3 is TGTGCCAGCAGCGCATCCGGGACAGGCACAGATACGCAGTATTTT.

This chain links TRBV10-1 with TRBJ1-1; 7 positions match TRBD1. Germline V CDR1 and CDR2: WNHNN, SYGVQD (reference sequence). CDR3 length: 16 amino acids. The J segment lost 3 bases and the V segment lost 2 bases, leaving 9 bases of the junction unmatched. The CDR3: CASSEEKTGDDTEAFF. The CDR3 nucleotides read TGCGCCAGCAGTGAGGAGAAAACAGGGGACGACACTGAAGCTTTCTTT.

The V and J genes are TRBV6-5 and TRBJ1-2; D perhaps matches TRBD1 (5 bases). Germline CDR1 MNHEY, CDR2 SVGAGI. Trimming left V 6 bases short and J 0 bases short, with 11 bases between. The CDR3 is made up of 14 amino acids. The DNA for the CDR3 is TGTGCCAGCAGAACACAGGCAACTAACTATGGCTACACCTTC. Translated: CASRTQATNYGYTF.

In its sample, this clone was seen a few times. The chain recombines TRBV11-2 with TRBJ2-7; 9 positions match TRBD1. Trimming at V came to 1 base and at J to 9 bases, leaving 1 base not matched to a gene. In germline, CDR1 is SGHAT, CDR2 FQNNGV. The CDR3 is 12 residues long. The CDR3 sequence: CASSLGGQGQYF. Here the CDR3 DNA reads TGTGCCAGCAGCTTAGGGGGACAGGGGCAGTACTTC. Full variable domain (outside the CDR3, taken from reference TRBV11-2 and TRBJ2-7): EAGVAQSPRYKIIEKRQSVAFWCNPISGHATLYWYQQILGQGPKLLIQFQNNGVVDDSQLPKDRFSAERLKGVDSTLKIQPAKLEDSAVYLCASSLGGQGQYFGPGTRLTVT.

This chain uses TRBV18 with TRBJ1-1; D remains ambiguous. This CDR3 comprises 14 residues. V lost 6 bases, J lost 3 bases, and 14 bases lay in between. Germline values: CDR1 KGHSH, CDR2 LQKENI. In DNA form, the CDR3 reads TGTGCCAGCTCCGAGTCGGTATCGGACACTGAAGCTTTCTTT. This codes for CASSESVSDTEAFF.

This clone appeared once. The gene calls are TRBV16 and TRBJ1-4; D uncertain. Germline CDR1 is KGHSY and CDR2 is FQNENV. The CDR3 is made up of 12 amino acids. V shed 4 bases and J shed 15 bases, with 15 bases lying between them. The DNA for the CDR3 is TGTGCCAGCAGCCTCCTCACCGAGACTTTGTTTTTT. As protein: CASSLLTETLFF.

This clone came up a few times. This chain connects TRBV28 to TRBJ2-1; perhaps TRBD2 as D (6 bases). The CDR3 loop spans 17 amino acids. With 10 bases removed from V and 7 bases from J, the gap between germline ends came to 29 bases. CDR1 is MDHEN, CDR2 SYDVKM, per germline. CDR3 coding DNA: TGTGCCACCCTGGGAGGAACCGCCCGAGCGAACCGAAATGAGCAGTTCTTC. Residues: CATLGGTARANRNEQFF.

The chain uses TRBV13 and TRBJ1-1; no clear D gene. V lost 5 bases and J 0 bases, leaving 19 bases between the germline ends. The germline V gene has CDR1 PRHDT and CDR2 FYEKMQ (reference sequence). The CDR3 sequence is 17 residues long. This chain's CDR3 is CASSPAGSGTMNTEAFF. The CDR3 DNA reads as TGTGCCAGCAGCCCCGCGGGGTCAGGCACCATGAACACTGAAGCTTTCTTT.

The chain is built from TRBV5-1 and TRBJ2-7; 13 bases line up with TRBD2. CDR3 length equals 16 residues. CDR1 is SGHRS and CDR2 is YFSETQ in the germline V gene. The junction had 9 bases not matched to a gene; V was cut back by 3 bases and J by 6 bases. The DNA for the CDR3 is TGCGCCAGCAGCTCACCGGGACTAGCGGGGTTCGGCGAGCAGTACTTC. This encodes CASSSPGLAGFGEQYF. The full variable domain, its missing parts supplied by reference TRBV5-1 and TRBJ2-7, is KAGVTQTPRYLIKTRGQQVTLSCSPISGHRSVSWYQQTPGQGLQFLFEYFSETQRNKGNFPGRFSGRQFSNSRSEMNVSTLELGDSALYLCASSSPGLAGFGEQYFGPGTRLTVT.

The chain combines TRBV29-1 with TRBJ2-5; TRBD2 aligns across 9 bases. The germline CDR1 and CDR2 sequences are SQVTM and ANQGSEA. The CDR3 sequence is 14 residues long. The V gene end was trimmed by 6 bases and the J gene end by 5 bases; junction bases not matched to a gene: 10. CDR3 in amino acids: CSVGSGGRGETQYF. The CDR3, as DNA: TGCAGCGTCGGTAGCGGGGGAAGAGGTGAGACCCAGTACTTC.

This chain links TRBV6-5 with TRBJ1-6; D unclear. CDR1 is MNHEY and CDR2 is SVGAGI in the germline V gene. This CDR3 has 14 amino acids. Deletions cut 2 bases from V and 13 bases from J, with 15 bases between. The CDR3 is CASSYAAPSGPLHF. In DNA, the CDR3 is TGTGCCAGCAGTTACGCCGCGCCCTCGGGGCCCCTCCACTTT.

A few counts support this clone. This chain links TRBV2 with TRBJ1-1; D gene uncertain. CDR3 size: 14 residues. In germline, CDR1 is SNHLY, CDR2 FYNNEI. V lost 6 bases and J 2 bases, leaving 13 bases between the germline ends. The CDR3 loop reads CASSTRRGNTEAFF. The CDR3 nucleotides are TGTGCCAGCAGCACGAGACGGGGAAACACTGAAGCTTTCTTT.

CDR3 in DNA: TGTGCCAGCAGCTTAGAGAGCTCCTACAATGAGCAGTTCTTC. This encodes CASSLESSYNEQFF. This chain connects TRBV11-2 to TRBJ2-1; D is unclear. V shed 0 bases and J shed 0 bases, with 3 bases lying between them. Germline V gene lookup returns CDR1 SGHAT and CDR2 FQNNGV. The CDR3 is 14 residues long.

The J gene is TRBJ1-2, the V gene TRBV7-9; the match to TRBD1 covers 7 bases. Germline assignment: CDR1 SEHNR and CDR2 FQNEAQ (reference sequence). The CDR3 consists of 15 residues. The ends lost 4 bases at V and 5 bases at J; junction bases unmatched: 10. The DNA of the CDR3 is TGTGCCAGCAGCTCCTGGGACAGCGAGTTATATGGCTACACCTTC. Translated: CASSSWDSELYGYTF.

The gene calls are TRBV7-9 and TRBJ1-4; TRBD1 matches at 9 bases. Per germline, CDR1 SEHNR and CDR2 FQNEAQ (reference sequence). V shed 6 bases and J 8 bases; nucleotides not matched to a gene: 19. The CDR3 is 18 residues long. Here the CDR3 DNA reads TGTGCCAGCAGTCCAATGCCGGGACAGGGATCAGGGGGAGAAAAACTGTTTTTT. Translating it yields CASSPMPGQGSGGEKLFF. The variable domain in full, with the rest retrieved from reference TRBV7-9 and TRBJ1-4, is DTGVSQNPRHKITKRGQNVTFRCDPISEHNRLYWYRQTLGQGPEFLTYFQNEAQLEKSRLLSDRFSAERPKGSFSTLEIQRTEQGDSAMYLCASSPMPGQGSGGEKLFFGSGTQLSVL.

The rearrangement joins TRBV19 to TRBJ2-5; D unresolved. The CDR3 has 14 amino acids. From germline, CDR1 is LNHDA and CDR2 SQIVND (reference sequence). The germline V and J ends were trimmed by 5 bases and 3 bases, with 13 bases remaining between them. The CDR3 here is CASSSPGQEETQYF. CDR3 in DNA: TGTGCCAGTAGTTCGCCAGGCCAAGAAGAGACCCAGTACTTC.

The genes are TRBV19 and TRBJ2-7; the match to TRBD2 covers 7 bases. The CDR3 consists of 15 residues. CDR1 is LNHDA and CDR2 is SQIVND in the germline V gene (reference sequence). Losses at the gene ends were 3 bases for V and 0 bases for J; bases not matched to a gene: 5. This CDR3 reads CASSIVAGASYEQYF. The DNA of the CDR3 is TGTGCCAGTAGTATCGTCGCGGGAGCCTCCTACGAGCAGTACTTC.

This clone was seen repeatedly, ten times or more. The chain is built from TRBV4-1 and TRBJ2-7; 9 bases align to TRBD1. The germline CDR1 and CDR2 sequences are MGHRA and YSYEKL. This CDR3 spans 15 amino acids. Unmatched junction bases numbered 8, after V lost 5 bases and J lost 3 bases. The CDR3 DNA sequence: TGCGCCAGCAGCTATATGCCGGGACAGGGCTACGAGCAGTACTTC. It specifies CASSYMPGQGYEQYF.

The chain combines TRBV19 with TRBJ2-5; 16 bases map to TRBD2. From germline, CDR1 is LNHDA and CDR2 SQIVND (reference sequence). The CDR3 covers 16 residues. The junction had 4 bases not matched to a gene; V was cut back by 5 bases and J by 4 bases. The chain's CDR3 is CASSLGTSGGGETQYF. CDR3 bases: TGTGCCAGTAGTCTAGGGACTAGCGGGGGGGGAGAGACCCAGTACTTC.

The chain combines TRBV7-3 with TRBJ2-2; D is undetermined. Germline V gene sequence: CDR1 SGHTA, CDR2 FQGTGA. The V gene lost 2 bases and the J gene lost 1 base, with 8 bases spanning the gap. This CDR3 has 15 amino acids. The CDR3: CASSLSSENTGELFF. CDR3 DNA sequence: TGTGCCAGCAGCTTATCAAGCGAGAACACCGGGGAGCTGTTTTTT.

Here the CDR3 DNA reads TGTGCCAGCAGTGATGTGGGGGCAGGGACCGGGGAGCTGTTTTTT. It codes for CASSDVGAGTGELFF. J is TRBJ2-2 and V is TRBV2; D is perhaps TRBD1 (6 bases). Trimming stripped 3 bases from V and 5 bases from J, with 13 bases between. This CDR3 comprises 15 residues. The germline CDR1 and CDR2 sequences are SNHLY and FYNNEI. The variable domain in full, with the rest retrieved from reference TRBV2 and TRBJ2-2, is EPEVTQTPSHQVTQMGQEVILRCVPISNHLYFYWYRQILGQKVEFLVSFYNNEISEKSEIFDDQFSVERPDGSNFTLKIRSTKLEDSAMYFCASSDVGAGTGELFFGEGSRLTVL.

J is TRBJ2-1 and V is TRBV2, with 13 positions matching TRBD2. The CDR3 is made up of 15 amino acids. V trimming: 6 bases; J trimming: 7 bases; junction bases outside the gene matches: 6. Germline V lookup: CDR1 SNHLY, CDR2 FYNNEI. CDR3 nucleotides: TGTGCCAGCAGGCCCGGGACTAGCGGGAAGAATGAGCAGTTCTTC. Protein: CASRPGTSGKNEQFF.

The chain uses TRBV9 and TRBJ1-3; 10 bases are a match to TRBD1. Germline V lookup: CDR1 SGDLS, CDR2 YYNGEE. V trimming: 4 bases; J trimming: 3 bases; junction bases outside the gene matches: 16. The CDR3 spans 19 residues. This chain's CDR3 is CASSPPWGDRGKSGNTIYF. The CDR3, as DNA: TGTGCCAGCAGCCCCCCCTGGGGGGACAGGGGAAAGAGTGGAAACACCATATATTTT.

Worth noting for this clone: The junction departs from the called germline gene at one end, perhaps through a read error. J is TRBJ2-7 and V is TRBV19, with D tentatively TRBD2 (6 bases). CDR3 length: 13 residues. Germline V lookup: CDR1 LNHDA, CDR2 SQIVND (reference sequence). The CDR3 loop reads CTSSPGLIYEQYF. CDR3 nucleotides: TGTACCAGTAGTCCGGGACTGATCTACGAGCAGTACTTC.

The chain is built from TRBV7-6 and TRBJ2-1, with TRBD2 matching over 16 bases. V trimming: 3 bases; J trimming: 2 bases; junction bases outside the gene matches: 4. CDR3 length equals 18 residues. Germline V lookup: CDR1 SGHVS, CDR2 FNYEAQ. CDR3 region: CASSFGGLAGGTYNEQFF. The CDR3 coding sequence is TGTGCCAGCAGCTTTGGGGGACTAGCGGGGGGGACCTACAATGAGCAGTTCTTC. Using reference TRBV7-6 and TRBJ2-1 for the parts outside the CDR3, the full variable domain is GAGVSQSPRYKVTKRGQDVALRCDPISGHVSLYWYRQALGQGPEFLTYFNYEAQQDKSGLPNDRFSAERPEGSISTLTIQRTEQRDSAMYRCASSFGGLAGGTYNEQFFGPGTRLTVL.

V usage is TRBV28 and J usage is TRBJ2-2; 11 positions agree with TRBD2. The CDR3 sequence is 15 residues long. CDR1 and CDR2 (germline): MDHEN, SYDVKM. After removal of 5 bases from V and 3 bases from J, the junction contained 2 bases not matched to a gene. CDR3 in amino acids: CASSPGLADTGELFF. The CDR3 DNA is TGTGCCAGCAGTCCGGGACTAGCGGACACCGGGGAGCTGTTTTTT. Combining the CDR3 with reference TRBV28 and TRBJ2-2 gives the whole variable domain DVKVTQSSRYLVKRTGEKVFLECVQDMDHENMFWYRQDPGLGLRLIYFSYDVKMKEKGDIPEGYSVSREKKERFSLILESASTNQTSMYLCASSPGLADTGELFFGEGSRLTVL.